One and the same sample provided the 30 T cell receptor beta chains below, sequenced in a study of human T cells and chemical hapten exposure. Time point given: patch test 2, 6 weeks after DPC sensitization. Treatment reported: therapeutic diphenylcyclopropenone sensitization with weekly scalp DPC. One entry per CDR3 protein results from TCRdb running MiXCR on the RACE reads. The table records approximately 91,000 distinct CDR3 sequences, 11% of them present only once. The input for sequencing was whole blood, taken in connection with sensitization to the hapten diphenylcyclopropenone (DPC). The receptors were gathered from a man aged 18 to 29 with alopecia areata. Some clones in this sample may be carry-over from other donors' samples.

This clonotype was picked up a small number of times. This CDR3 reads CASSLTRGSTDTQYF. The CDR3 region has the DNA TGTGCCAGCAGTCTAACCAGGGGAAGCACAGATACGCAGTATTTT. V is TRBV7-6 and J is TRBJ2-3; tentative D call: TRBD1 (6 bases). CDR1 is SGHVS and CDR2 is FNYEAQ in the germline V gene. V was shortened by 6 bases and J by 0 bases, with 13 bases between the two germline ends. This CDR3 has 15 residues.

This clonotype occurred many times. The chain carries TRBV19 and TRBJ1-2; the match to TRBD1 covers 7 bases. CDR1 and CDR2 from the germline V gene are LNHDA and SQIVND (reference sequence). V gave up 4 bases and J gave up 8 bases; unmatched junction bases: 10. CDR3 length: 14 amino acids. The CDR3 here is CASSTTGDRFGYTF. The CDR3 DNA reads as TGTGCCAGTAGTACCACCGGGGACAGATTCGGCTACACCTTC. The whole variable domain, remainder taken from reference TRBV19 and TRBJ1-2, is DGGITQSPKYLFRKEGQNVTLSCEQNLNHDAMYWYRQDPGQGLRLIYYSQIVNDFQKGDIAEGYSVSREKKESFPLTVTSAQKNPTAFYLCASSTTGDRFGYTFGSGTRLTVV.

The table lists this clonotype with many counts. This chain uses TRBV7-3 with TRBJ2-6, with 10 bases lining up with TRBD1. This CDR3 region has 17 residues. The V segment lost 5 bases and the J segment 0 bases; nucleotides outside the gene matches: 4. Germline CDR1 is SGHTA and CDR2 is FQGTGA. The DNA for the CDR3 is TGTGCCAGCAGCCACCGGGACAGGGGCTCTGGGGCCAACGTCCTGACTTTC. This translates into CASSHRDRGSGANVLTF.

Ten or more counts support this clonotype. V and J are TRBV23-1 and TRBJ2-3; perhaps TRBD2 as D (6 bases). TRBV23-1 is known as an ORF, though its function is uncertain. V was cut by 8 bases and J by 2 bases, with 20 bases left in between. The CDR3 extends over 16 amino acids. The CDR3 spells CASASAGGAFTDTQYF. DNA for the CDR3: TGCGCCAGCGCGTCGGCTGGCGGGGCATTCACAGATACGCAGTATTTT.

J is TRBJ1-6 and V is TRBV18; no clear D gene. In germline, CDR1 is KGHSH, CDR2 LQKENI. CDR3 length: 17 amino acids. The V end was cut by 0 bases, the J end by 9 bases, with 18 bases between. CDR3 nucleotides: TGTGCCAGCTCACCACCCCTCGGGCGGGAGAGTGCTTCACCCCTCCACTTT. Translation: CASSPPLGRESASPLHF.

V usage is TRBV25-1 and J usage is TRBJ1-6; D call uncertain. The germline CDR1 and CDR2 sequences are MGHDK and SYGVNS. The CDR3 totals 14 residues. Trimming took 0 bases from V and 7 from J, leaving 7 bases between them. The CDR3 reads CASSEYRTNSPLHF. In DNA form, the CDR3 reads TGTGCCAGCAGTGAATACAGGACGAATTCACCCCTCCACTTT.

CDR3 region: CATSDASGGAPQYF. DNA for the CDR3: TGTGCCACCAGTGATGCTAGCGGGGGGGCTCCCCAGTACTTC. J is TRBJ2-5 and V is TRBV24-1, with TRBD2 identical over 12 bases. Germline CDR1 is KGHDR and CDR2 is SFDVKD. The CDR3 length is 14 residues. V was pared by 3 bases and J by 9 bases, with 4 bases of the junction left unmatched.

The CDR3 is CASSGLNTDTQYF. The CDR3 DNA follows: TGTGCCAGCAGCGGACTTAACACAGATACGCAGTATTTT. The rearrangement links TRBV5-8 to TRBJ2-3, with a tentative D call TRBD2 (5 bases). V shed 4 bases and J shed 2 bases, with 8 bases lying between them. Germline lookup yields CDR1 SGHTS and CDR2 YDEGEE. This CDR3 has 13 amino acids.

This clonotype was seen repeatedly, ten times or more. This chain connects TRBV5-6 to TRBJ2-5, with 9 bases that match TRBD2. The CDR3 is 17 residues long. Unmatched junction bases numbered 11, after V lost 1 base and J lost 4 bases. Looked up from germline, CDR1 is SGHDT and CDR2 is YYEEEE. The CDR3 DNA is TGTGCCAGCAGCTTGAAGGTAGCGGGGGCTCGGAGAGAGACCCAGTACTTC. Amino acids: CASSLKVAGARRETQYF.

This clonotype was observed a few times. The chain carries TRBV4-1 and TRBJ1-3; no clear D. The V and J ends lost 4 bases and 0 bases respectively, with 10 bases between them. The CDR3 runs 15 residues. The V gene's germline CDR1 is MGHRA and CDR2 YSYEKL. CDR3 loop: CASSRQISSGNTIYF. In nucleotides, the CDR3 is TGCGCCAGCAGCCGCCAGATCAGCTCTGGAAACACCATATATTTT.

The chain uses TRBV28 and TRBJ1-2; D is unresolved. The CDR3 loop spans 13 amino acids. V was shortened by 1 base and J by 3 bases, with 6 bases between the two germline ends. Germline CDR1 and CDR2: MDHEN and SYDVKM. For the CDR3, the DNA is TGTGCCAGCAGTTTATCTATCCACTATGGCTACACCTTC. This translates into CASSLSIHYGYTF.

The chain carries TRBV5-6 and TRBJ2-7, with 7 bases aligning to TRBD1. With 3 bases clipped from V and 1 base from J, the junction kept 4 bases outside the gene matches. Germline V gives CDR1 SGHDT, CDR2 YYEEEE. The CDR3 consists of 14 residues. CDR3 in DNA: TGTGCCAGCAGCTGGACAGGTCCTTCCTACGAGCAGTACTTC. Its translation: CASSWTGPSYEQYF. Based on the CDR3 plus reference TRBV5-6 and TRBJ2-7, the full variable domain is DAGVTQSPTHLIKTRGQQVTLRCSPKSGHDTVSWYQQALGQGPQFIFQYYEEEERQRGNFPDRFSGHQFPNYSSELNVNALLLGDSALYLCASSWTGPSYEQYFGPGTRLTVT.

This clonotype has just a few counts. The genes are TRBV20-1 and TRBJ2-7, with TRBD1 matching 8 bases. V lost 6 bases, J lost 2 bases, and 3 bases stayed unmatched. The CDR3 is 12 residues long. Looked up from germline, CDR1 is DFQATT and CDR2 is SNEGSKA (reference sequence). CDR3 DNA: TGCAGTGCCCGGACAGGGCCCTACGAGCAGTACTTC. Translating it yields CSARTGPYEQYF.

This clonotype was detected only a few times. V gene TRBV14 combines with J gene TRBJ2-3; D is unclear. Germline assignment: CDR1 SGHDN and CDR2 FVKESK. This CDR3 has 15 residues. Trimming cost V 2 bases and J 4 bases, with 13 bases left between them. The CDR3: CASSQLAPLADTQYF. In DNA form, the CDR3 reads TGTGCCAGCAGCCAACTCGCCCCTCTGGCAGATACGCAGTATTTT.

This clonotype was detected ten times or more. The chain employs TRBV7-3 and TRBJ2-1; TRBD1 or TRBD2 may be the D gene (6 bases each). CDR1 and CDR2 (germline): SGHTA, FQGTGA. The ends were cut back, 3 bases at V and 1 base at J, with 13 bases in the middle. CDR3 length: 16 residues. DNA of the CDR3: TGTGCCAGCAGCTTTAGAGGGGGGAGGTCCTACAATGAGCAGTTCTTC. Amino acid sequence: CASSFRGGRSYNEQFF.

J is TRBJ1-4 and V is TRBV6-1; possibly TRBD1 for D (5 bases). Germline CDR1 and CDR2: MNHNS and SASEGT. Between the trimmed V and J ends, which lost 7 bases and 12 bases, there was a span of 18 bases. The CDR3 is made up of 13 amino acids. CDR3 bases: TGTGCCAGCACTCGGCTAGGGGAGACGGAACTGTTTTTT. Translated, it gives CASTRLGETELFF.

The chain carries TRBV20-1 and TRBJ2-5; 10 bases map to TRBD2. The CDR3 is made up of 14 amino acids. Germline-derived CDR1 and CDR2 are DFQATT and SNEGSKA (reference sequence). Losses at the gene ends were 6 bases for V and 2 bases for J; bases not matched to a gene: 6. The DNA for the CDR3 is TGCAGTGCCGGACTAGCGGATTTACAAGAGACCCAGTACTTC. Amino acid sequence: CSAGLADLQETQYF.

This clonotype was picked up many times. The J gene is TRBJ2-3, the V gene TRBV20-1; D call uncertain. This CDR3 spans 13 amino acids. Germline V gene sequence: CDR1 DFQATT, CDR2 SNEGSKA (reference sequence). With 0 bases removed from V and 3 bases from J, the gap between germline ends came to 7 bases. This chain's CDR3 is CSARDPWTDTQYF. CDR3 DNA: TGCAGTGCTAGAGATCCCTGGACAGATACGCAGTATTTT.

The rearrangement joins TRBV3-1 to TRBJ1-1; D gene unclear. The V end was cut by 0 bases, the J end by 0 bases, with 5 bases between. This CDR3 comprises 14 residues. Germline CDR1 LGHDT, CDR2 YNNKEL (reference sequence). The CDR3, as DNA: TGTGCCAGCAGCCAAGATATCCTGAACACTGAAGCTTTCTTT. Translating gives CASSQDILNTEAFF.

In this sample, this clonotype turned up many times. V usage is TRBV7-3 and J usage is TRBJ2-3; D not resolved. CDR3 size: 15 residues. Germline CDR1 SGHTA, CDR2 FQGTGA. V lost 4 bases and J lost 1, with 12 bases in between. The CDR3 coding sequence is TGTGCCAGCAGCTCTTCAGGTTCGGGCACAGATACGCAGTATTTT. Translating it yields CASSSSGSGTDTQYF.

There are many counts of this clonotype. This sequence joins TRBV14 and TRBJ1-1; 9 bases align to TRBD1. Germline CDR1 is SGHDN and CDR2 is FVKESK. The CDR3 sequence is 15 residues long. The trim removed 2 bases at V and 4 bases at J, leaving 5 bases unmatched. DNA for the CDR3: TGTGCCAGCAGCCAACTACAGGGGGCCGGCACTGAAGCTTTCTTT. Translated, it gives CASSQLQGAGTEAFF.

The sample holds one count of this clonotype. The chain employs TRBV28 and TRBJ1-5; D remains unclear. Trimming shortened V by 6 bases and J by 7 bases, and 10 bases separated the two germline ends. CDR1 and CDR2 (germline): MDHEN, SYDVKM. The CDR3 length is 12 residues. The CDR3 bases are TGTGCCAGCAGCGACGCTGGGCAGCCCCAGCATTTT. This translates into CASSDAGQPQHF.

Ten or more counts support this clonotype. The rearrangement uses TRBV18 and TRBJ1-1, with TRBD1 matching over 7 bases. Germline CDR1 and CDR2: KGHSH and LQKENI. V shed 3 bases, J shed 1 base, and the junction held 5 bases outside the gene matches. There are 15 residues in the CDR3. DNA of the CDR3: TGTGCCAGCTCACCCCTTACAGGGGCGAACACTGAAGCTTTCTTT. This sequence encodes CASSPLTGANTEAFF.

The sample holds a few counts of this clonotype. The chain has TRBV7-2 and TRBJ1-6; 9 nucleotides match TRBD1. Germline CDR1 SGHTA, CDR2 FQGNSA. V shed 5 bases and J 10 bases; nucleotides not matched to a gene: 12. The CDR3 runs 16 residues. CDR3: CASSNPGQGGGSPLHF. CDR3 nucleotide sequence: TGTGCCAGCAGCAACCCGGGACAGGGCGGAGGATCACCCCTCCACTTT.

On this clonotype itself: An end of the junction does not agree with germline; a read error may underlie this. The chain combines TRBV12-3 or TRBV12-4 with TRBJ1-5; the D is unclear. The CDR3 runs 14 residues. CDR3 in DNA: TGTGCCAACAGTTTGGAATGGGGCAATCAGCCCCAGCATTTT. Protein product: CANSLEWGNQPQHF.

The sample holds many counts of this clonotype. The rearrangement uses TRBV6-6 and TRBJ1-1; D ambiguous. The CDR3 sequence is 14 residues long. V gave up 2 bases and J gave up 2 bases, with 9 bases separating them. Germline V gives CDR1 MNHNY, CDR2 SVGAGI (reference sequence). As DNA, the CDR3 is TGTGCCAGCAGTTACCCTAGGGTTAACACTGAAGCTTTCTTT. Its translation is CASSYPRVNTEAFF.

This sequence joins TRBV4-1 and TRBJ1-2; D call uncertain. The CDR3 has 14 residues. In germline, CDR1 is MGHRA, CDR2 YSYEKL. V was clipped by 4 bases and J by 2 bases, with 11 bases between them. In nucleotides, the CDR3 is TGCGCCAGCAGCCGAACACGGGAAAACTATGGCTACACCTTC. Its protein product is CASSRTRENYGYTF.

The V call is TRBV3-1, the J call TRBJ2-5; 7 positions agree with TRBD1. The CDR3 extends over 14 amino acids. Trimming took 2 bases from V and 2 from J; bases not matched to a gene: 2. Germline V CDR1 and CDR2: LGHDT, YNNKEL (reference sequence). The CDR3 DNA reads TGTGCCAGCAGCCAAAGGGGACAGCAAGAGACCCAGTACTTC. It specifies CASSQRGQQETQYF.

This clonotype was seen a handful of times. This chain uses TRBV2 with TRBJ1-1, with 7 bases fitting TRBD1. The germline CDR1 and CDR2 sequences are SNHLY and FYNNEI. The length of the CDR3 is 14 residues. V gave up 6 bases and J gave up 0 bases; unmatched junction bases: 4. The CDR3 coding sequence is TGTGCCAGCAGGGAGACAGGGTTGAACACTGAAGCTTTCTTT. This encodes CASRETGLNTEAFF. The complete variable domain, with remaining parts taken from reference TRBV2 and TRBJ1-1, reads EPEVTQTPSHQVTQMGQEVILRCVPISNHLYFYWYRQILGQKVEFLVSFYNNEISEKSEIFDDQFSVERPDGSNFTLKIRSTKLEDSAMYFCASRETGLNTEAFFGQGTRLTVV.

V usage is TRBV4-1 and J usage is TRBJ2-1, with 12 bases that match TRBD1. After removal of 5 bases from V and 9 bases from J, the junction contained 8 bases not matched to a gene. CDR3 length: 15 residues. The germline gives CDR1 MGHRA, CDR2 YSYEKL. The CDR3 coding sequence is TGCGCCAGCAGCTCCCCGGGACAGGGGGCCGGTGAGCAGTTCTTC. This codes for CASSSPGQGAGEQFF.